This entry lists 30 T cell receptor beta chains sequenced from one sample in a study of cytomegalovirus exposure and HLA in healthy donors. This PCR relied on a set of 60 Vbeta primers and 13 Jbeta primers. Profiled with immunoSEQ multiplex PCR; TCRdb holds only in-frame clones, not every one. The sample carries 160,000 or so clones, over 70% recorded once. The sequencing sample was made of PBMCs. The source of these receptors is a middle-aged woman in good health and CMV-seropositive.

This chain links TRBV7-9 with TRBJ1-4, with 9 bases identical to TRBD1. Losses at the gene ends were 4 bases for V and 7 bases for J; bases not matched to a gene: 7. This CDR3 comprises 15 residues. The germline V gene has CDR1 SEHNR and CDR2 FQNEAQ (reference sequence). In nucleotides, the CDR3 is TGTGCCAGCAGCTCCCCCCGGGACAGGGTTGAAAAACTGTTTTTT. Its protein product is CASSSPRDRVEKLFF.

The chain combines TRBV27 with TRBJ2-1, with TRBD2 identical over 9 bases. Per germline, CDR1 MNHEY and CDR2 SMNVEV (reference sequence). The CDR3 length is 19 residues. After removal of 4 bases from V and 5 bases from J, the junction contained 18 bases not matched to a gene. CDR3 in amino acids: CASSSVAGGQWLTNNEQFF. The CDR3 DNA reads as TGTGCCAGCAGTTCTGTCGCGGGGGGGCAATGGCTAACTAACAATGAGCAGTTCTTC.

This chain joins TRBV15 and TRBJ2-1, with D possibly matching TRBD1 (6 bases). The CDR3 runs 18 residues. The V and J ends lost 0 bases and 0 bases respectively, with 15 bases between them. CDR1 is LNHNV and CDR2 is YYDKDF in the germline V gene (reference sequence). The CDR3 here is CATSRDQGWGSSYNEQFF. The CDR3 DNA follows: TGTGCCACCAGCAGAGATCAGGGGTGGGGAAGCTCCTACAATGAGCAGTTCTTC. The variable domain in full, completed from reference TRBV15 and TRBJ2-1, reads DAMVIQNPRYQVTQFGKPVTLSCSQTLNHNVMYWYQQKSSQAPKLLFHYYDKDFNNEADTPDNFQSRRPNTSFCFLDIRSPGLGDTAMYLCATSRDQGWGSSYNEQFFGPGTRLTVL.

The CDR3 region has the DNA TGTGCCAGCAGCGTAGGAGCGGGGAAATACAATGAGCAGTTCTTC. Protein sequence: CASSVGAGKYNEQFF. This chain joins TRBV9 and TRBJ2-1; TRBD2 aligns across 7 bases. The CDR3 runs to 15 residues. Trimming took 0 bases from V and 4 from J; bases not matched to a gene: 4. The V gene's germline CDR1 is SGDLS and CDR2 YYNGEE.

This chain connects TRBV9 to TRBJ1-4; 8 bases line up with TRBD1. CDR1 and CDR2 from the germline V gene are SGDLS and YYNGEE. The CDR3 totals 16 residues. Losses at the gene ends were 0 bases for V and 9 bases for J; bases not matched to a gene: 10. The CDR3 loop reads CASSVAAGGEEKKLFF. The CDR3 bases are TGTGCCAGCAGCGTAGCGGCAGGGGGCGAAGAGAAAAAACTGTTTTTT.

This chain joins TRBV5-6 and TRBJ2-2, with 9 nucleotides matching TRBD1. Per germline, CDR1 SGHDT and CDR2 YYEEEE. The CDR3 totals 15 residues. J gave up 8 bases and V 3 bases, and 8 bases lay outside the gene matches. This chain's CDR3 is CASSWTGDPEGELFF. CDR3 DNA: TGTGCCAGCAGCTGGACAGGGGATCCCGAGGGGGAGCTGTTTTTT.

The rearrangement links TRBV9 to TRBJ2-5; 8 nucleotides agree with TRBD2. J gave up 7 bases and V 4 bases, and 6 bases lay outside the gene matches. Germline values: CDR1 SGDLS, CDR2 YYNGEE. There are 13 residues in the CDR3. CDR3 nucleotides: TGTGCCAGCAGCCGGGGGGGGGAAACGACCCAGTACTTC. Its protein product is CASSRGGETTQYF.

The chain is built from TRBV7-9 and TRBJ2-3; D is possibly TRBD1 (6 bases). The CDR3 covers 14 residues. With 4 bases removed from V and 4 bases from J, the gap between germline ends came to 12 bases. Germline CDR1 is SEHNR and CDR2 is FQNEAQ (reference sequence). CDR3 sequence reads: CASSSRTASDTQYF. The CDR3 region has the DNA TGTGCCAGCAGCTCCAGGACAGCCTCAGATACGCAGTATTTT. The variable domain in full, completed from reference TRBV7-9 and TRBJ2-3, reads DTGVSQNPRHKITKRGQNVTFRCDPISEHNRLYWYRQTLGQGPEFLTYFQNEAQLEKSRLLSDRFSAERPKGSFSTLEIQRTEQGDSAMYLCASSSRTASDTQYFGPGTRLTVL.

The CDR3 DNA follows: TGCGCCAGCAGCTTGCGCGGGGAAAGGAGCGAGCAGTACTTC. It codes for CASSLRGERSEQYF. The chain recombines TRBV5-1 with TRBJ2-7, with D possibly TRBD2 on 6 matching bases. This CDR3 region has 14 residues. V was cut by 1 base and J by 6 bases, with 14 bases left in between. In germline, CDR1 is SGHRS, CDR2 YFSETQ.

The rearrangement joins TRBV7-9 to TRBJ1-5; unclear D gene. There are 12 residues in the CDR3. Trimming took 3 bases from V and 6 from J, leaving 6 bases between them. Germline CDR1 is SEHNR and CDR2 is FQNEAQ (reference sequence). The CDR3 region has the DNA TGTGCCAGCAGCTTCACCAGTCAGCCCCAGCATTTT. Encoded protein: CASSFTSQPQHF.

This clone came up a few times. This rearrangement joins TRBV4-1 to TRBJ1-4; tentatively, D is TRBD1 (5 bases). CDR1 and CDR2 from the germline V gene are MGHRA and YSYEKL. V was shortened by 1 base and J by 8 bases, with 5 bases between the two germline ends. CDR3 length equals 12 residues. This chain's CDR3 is CASSQGGEKLFF. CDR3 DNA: TGCGCCAGCAGCCAAGGGGGCGAAAAACTGTTTTTT.

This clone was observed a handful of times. The CDR3 spells CASRGTGSSQYF. In nucleotides, the CDR3 is TGTGCCAGCAGGGGGACAGGGTCAAGTCAGTACTTC. The V call is TRBV6-5, the J call TRBJ2-4, with 9 bases matching TRBD1. CDR3 length equals 12 residues. CDR1 and CDR2 (germline): MNHEY, SVGAGI. The V gene end was trimmed by 6 bases and the J gene end by 12 bases; junction bases not matched to a gene: 6.

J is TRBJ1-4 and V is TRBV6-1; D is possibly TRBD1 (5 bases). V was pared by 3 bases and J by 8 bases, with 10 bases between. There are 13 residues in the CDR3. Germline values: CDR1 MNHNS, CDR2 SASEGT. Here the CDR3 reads CASSESGLEKLFF. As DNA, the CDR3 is TGTGCCAGCAGTGAGTCAGGGTTAGAAAAACTGTTTTTT.

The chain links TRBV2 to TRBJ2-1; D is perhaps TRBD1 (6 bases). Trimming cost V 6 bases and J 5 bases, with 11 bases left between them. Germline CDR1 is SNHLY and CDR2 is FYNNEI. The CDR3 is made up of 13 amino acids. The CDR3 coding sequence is TGTGCCAGCAGCATCGACAGGAACAATGAGCAGTTCTTC. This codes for CASSIDRNNEQFF.

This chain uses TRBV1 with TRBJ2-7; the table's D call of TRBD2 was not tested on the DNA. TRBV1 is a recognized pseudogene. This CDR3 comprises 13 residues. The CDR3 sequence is CTSRGGFPREQYF. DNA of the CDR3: TGCACCAGCAGGGGGGGATTCCCGCGGGAGCAGTACTTC.

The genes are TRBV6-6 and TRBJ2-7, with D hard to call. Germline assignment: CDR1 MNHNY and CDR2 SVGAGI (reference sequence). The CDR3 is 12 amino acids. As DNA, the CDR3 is TGTGTCAAGCAGAAGGCGGCATACGAGCAGTACTTC. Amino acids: CVKQKAAYEQYF.

The CDR3 nucleotides are TGTGCCAGCAGCCCCTCTCATTCGGGTTCCGGGGAGCTGTTTTTT. Translation gives CASSPSHSGSGELFF. The gene calls are TRBV7-9 and TRBJ2-2; D remains unclear. Germline CDR1 and CDR2: SEHNR and FQNEAQ (reference sequence). This CDR3 has 15 residues. Trimming shortened V by 5 bases and J by 6 bases, and 16 bases separated the two germline ends.

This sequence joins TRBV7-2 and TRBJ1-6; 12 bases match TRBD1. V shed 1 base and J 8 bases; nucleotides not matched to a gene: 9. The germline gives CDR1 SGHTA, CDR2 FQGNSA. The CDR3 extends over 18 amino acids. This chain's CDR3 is CASSLVGQGAEVDSPLHF. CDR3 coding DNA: TGTGCCAGCAGCTTAGTGGGACAGGGGGCGGAGGTGGATTCACCCCTCCACTTT. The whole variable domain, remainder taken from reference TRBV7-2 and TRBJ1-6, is GAGVSQSPSNKVTEKGKDVELRCDPISGHTALYWYRQSLGQGLEFLIYFQGNSAPDKSGLPSDRFSAERTGGSVSTLTIQRTQQEDSAVYLCASSLVGQGAEVDSPLHFGNGTRLTVT.

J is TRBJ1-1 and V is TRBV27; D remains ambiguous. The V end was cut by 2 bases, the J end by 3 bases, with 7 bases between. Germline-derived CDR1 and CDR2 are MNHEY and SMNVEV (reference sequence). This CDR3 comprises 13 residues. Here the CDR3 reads CASSLRSDTEAFF. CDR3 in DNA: TGTGCCAGCAGTTTACGGAGCGACACTGAAGCTTTCTTT.

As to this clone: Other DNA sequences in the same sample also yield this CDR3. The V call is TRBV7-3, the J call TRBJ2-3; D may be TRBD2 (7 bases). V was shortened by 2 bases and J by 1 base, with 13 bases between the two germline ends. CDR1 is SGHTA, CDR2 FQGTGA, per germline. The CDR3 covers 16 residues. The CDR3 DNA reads TGTGCCAGCAGCTTAGTCGGCGGGGGCCGCACAGATACGCAGTATTTT. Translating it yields CASSLVGGGRTDTQYF.

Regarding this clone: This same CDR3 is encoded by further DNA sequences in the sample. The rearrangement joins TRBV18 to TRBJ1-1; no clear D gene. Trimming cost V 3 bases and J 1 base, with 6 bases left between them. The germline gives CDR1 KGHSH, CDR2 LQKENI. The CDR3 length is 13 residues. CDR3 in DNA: TGTGCCAGCTCACCGGGAGGGAACACTGAAGCTTTCTTT. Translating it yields CASSPGGNTEAFF.

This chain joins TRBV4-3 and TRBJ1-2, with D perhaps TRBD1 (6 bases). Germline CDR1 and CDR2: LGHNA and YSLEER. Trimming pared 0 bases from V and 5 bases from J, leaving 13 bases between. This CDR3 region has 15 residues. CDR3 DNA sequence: TGCGCCAGCAGCCAAGACCTCGGACAGACTTATGGCTACACCTTC. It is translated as CASSQDLGQTYGYTF.

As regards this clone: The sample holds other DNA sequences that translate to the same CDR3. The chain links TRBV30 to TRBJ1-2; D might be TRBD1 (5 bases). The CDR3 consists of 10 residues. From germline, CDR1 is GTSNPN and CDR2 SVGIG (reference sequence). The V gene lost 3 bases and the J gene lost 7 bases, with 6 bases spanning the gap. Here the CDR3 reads CAWRRGGYTF. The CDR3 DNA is TGTGCCTGGAGAAGGGGTGGCTACACCTTC.

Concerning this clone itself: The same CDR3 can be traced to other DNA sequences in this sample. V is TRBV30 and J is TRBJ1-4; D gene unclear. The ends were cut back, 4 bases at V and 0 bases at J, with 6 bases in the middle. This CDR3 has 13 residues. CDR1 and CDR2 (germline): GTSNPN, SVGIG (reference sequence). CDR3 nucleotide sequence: TGTGCCTGGAATCGCGCAACTAATGAAAAACTGTTTTTT. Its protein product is CAWNRATNEKLFF.

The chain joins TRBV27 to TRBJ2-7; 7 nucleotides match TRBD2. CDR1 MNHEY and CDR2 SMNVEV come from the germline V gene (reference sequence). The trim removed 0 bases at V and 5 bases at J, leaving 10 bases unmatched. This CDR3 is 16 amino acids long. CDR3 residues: CASSLSPNGGFDEQYF. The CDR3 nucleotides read TGTGCCAGCAGTTTATCTCCTAACGGGGGGTTCGACGAGCAGTACTTC.

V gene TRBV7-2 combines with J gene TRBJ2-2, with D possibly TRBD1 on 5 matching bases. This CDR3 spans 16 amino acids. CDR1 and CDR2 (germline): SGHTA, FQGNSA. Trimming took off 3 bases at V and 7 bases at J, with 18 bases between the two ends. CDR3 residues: CASSFTITWGRGELFF. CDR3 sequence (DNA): TGTGCCAGCAGCTTTACGATCACATGGGGCCGCGGGGAGCTGTTTTTT.

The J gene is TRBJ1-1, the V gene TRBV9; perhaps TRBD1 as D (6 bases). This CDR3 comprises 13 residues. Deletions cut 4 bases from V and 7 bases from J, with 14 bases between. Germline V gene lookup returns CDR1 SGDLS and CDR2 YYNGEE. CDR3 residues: CASSPTGLGEAFF. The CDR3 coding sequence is TGTGCCAGCAGCCCAACAGGGCTTGGTGAAGCTTTCTTT.

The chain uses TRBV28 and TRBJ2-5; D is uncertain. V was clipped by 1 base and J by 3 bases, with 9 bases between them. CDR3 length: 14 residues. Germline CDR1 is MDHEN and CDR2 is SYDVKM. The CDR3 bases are TGTGCCAGCAGTTTATTAGCCCAGAAAGAGACCCAGTACTTC. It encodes CASSLLAQKETQYF.

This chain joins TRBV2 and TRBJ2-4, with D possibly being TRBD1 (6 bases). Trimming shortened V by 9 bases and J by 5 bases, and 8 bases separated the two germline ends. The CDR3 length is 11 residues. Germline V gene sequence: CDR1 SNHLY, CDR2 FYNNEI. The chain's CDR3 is CASYRENIQYF. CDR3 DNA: TGTGCCAGTTACAGGGAAAACATTCAGTACTTC. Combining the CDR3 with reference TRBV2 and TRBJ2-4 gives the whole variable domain EPEVTQTPSHQVTQMGQEVILRCVPISNHLYFYWYRQILGQKVEFLVSFYNNEISEKSEIFDDQFSVERPDGSNFTLKIRSTKLEDSAMYFCASYRENIQYFGAGTRLSVL.

CDR3 residues: CASSERSRVAYGYTF. The CDR3 DNA reads TGTGCCAGCAGTGAAAGGTCCAGGGTGGCCTATGGCTACACCTTC. The chain employs TRBV6-1 and TRBJ1-2; tentative D call: TRBD1 (5 bases). The CDR3 has 15 amino acids. CDR1 and CDR2 (germline): MNHNS, SASEGT. With 2 bases removed from V and 4 bases from J, the gap between germline ends came to 14 bases.